A selection of T cell receptor beta chains follows, all from one sample in a study of siplizumab effects on memory and regulatory T cells. Sequencing used immunoSEQ multiplex PCR; TCRdb keeps in-frame clones, though not all of them. The sample holds tens of thousands of clones; 85% to 95% are singletons and the top ten take roughly two fifths. Material for sequencing was CD8+ T cells sorted from blood. Receptor source: a human donor in good health. CDR3s include the opening cysteine and the closing phenylalanine or tryptophan. D genes are given only for firm matches. The size field is filled for only some rows; it gives once, few, many or a size class.

v_call	d_call	j_call	clone_size	cdr3_nt	cdr3_aa
TRBV7-6	.	TRBJ2-1	.	TGTGCCAGCAGCTTAGGAGGCGATGAGCAGTTCTTC	CASSLGGDEQFF
TRBV28	TRBD2	TRBJ2-1	.	TGTGCCAGCGGTCTAGCGGGAGCACCCTCCTACAATGAGCAGTTCTTC	CASGLAGAPSYNEQFF
TRBV9	.	TRBJ2-2	.	TGTGCCAGCAGCGCGTCGAACACCGGGGAGCTGTTTTTT	CASSASNTGELFF
TRBV18	TRBD1	TRBJ1-1	.	TGTGCCAGCTCAGATACAGGGGAGGGGATGAACACTGAAGCTTTCTTT	CASSDTGEGMNTEAFF
TRBV7-3	TRBD1	TRBJ2-1	.	TGTGCCAGCAGCGACAAAGGGGGCCCCATCAATGAGCAGTTCTTC	CASSDKGGPINEQFF
TRBV5-6	TRBD1	TRBJ1-2	few	TGTGCCAGCAGCTCAGTACAGGGGGCGAGTGGCTACACCTTC	CASSSVQGASGYTF
TRBV6-6	.	TRBJ2-7	.	TGTGCCAGCAGTGGCCCGACTGGGCGGGCCTACGAGCAGTACTTC	CASSGPTGRAYEQYF
TRBV27	.	TRBJ2-7	.	TGTGCCAGCAGTTTGAGAAGGACATTCTACGAGCAGTACTTC	CASSLRRTFYEQYF
TRBV30	.	TRBJ2-1	once	TGTGCCTGGAGTTCGTCTAACAATGAGCAGTTCTTC	CAWSSSNNEQFF
TRBV19	.	TRBJ2-1	once	TGTGCCAGTAGTATAACGGGATTTGAGCAGTTCTTC	CASSITGFEQFF
TRBV6-1	TRBD2	TRBJ2-1	.	TGTGCCAGCAGTGGACTAGCGGGGGACCCCTACAATGAGCAGTTCTTC	CASSGLAGDPYNEQFF
TRBV27	.	TRBJ1-1	once	TGTGCCAGCAGTCCAAACAGGGTTGAAGCTTTCTTT	CASSPNRVEAFF
TRBV4-3	.	TRBJ2-3	once	TGCGCCAGCAGCCAGGAACTAGAGCGACTACCGATTTTGAGCACAGATACGCAGTATTTT	CASSQELERLPILSTDTQYF
TRBV4-1	TRBD1	TRBJ1-5	.	TGCGCCAGCAGCCAGATGGGACAGGGCCACCAGCCCCAGCATTTT	CASSQMGQGHQPQHF
TRBV19	.	TRBJ1-1	.	TGTGCCAGTAGTATCTGGGGACACACTGAAGCTTTCTTT	CASSIWGHTEAFF
TRBV30	.	TRBJ2-3	.	TGTGCCTACTACCCGGGAGATACGCAGTATTTT	CAYYPGDTQYF
TRBV5-1	TRBD2	TRBJ2-3	.	TGCGCCAGCAGCTCCGGACTAGCGGGTAGCACAGATACGCAGTATTTT	CASSSGLAGSTDTQYF
TRBV5-6	.	TRBJ1-5	.	TGTGCCAGCAACCTCGACAGGAGCAATCAGCCCCAGCATTTT	CASNLDRSNQPQHF
TRBV4-2	TRBD2	TRBJ2-1	.	TGTGCCAGCACGAAAGGGGACATGGGTCTAGCGGGAGGGCGAAATGAGCAGTTCTTC	CASTKGDMGLAGGRNEQFF
TRBV7-6	.	TRBJ2-3	.	TGTGCCAGCAGCTTAGCGCACACAGATACGCAGTATTTT	CASSLAHTDTQYF
TRBV5-6	.	TRBJ1-5	.	TGTGCCAGCAGTCGGGGTTCCTCGCCCCAGCATTTT	CASSRGSSPQHF
TRBV12-2	.	TRBJ1-1	.	TGTGCAAGTCGCTTAGTTCACCCCTCAGAAAAGGAAGCTTTCTTT	CASRLVHPSEKEAFF
TRBV6-5	.	TRBJ2-3	.	TGTGCCAGCAGTTACGTTAGTGGCCACGATACGCAGTATTTT	CASSYVSGHDTQYF
TRBV27	.	TRBJ2-1	once	TGTGCCAGCAGTGAACAGGGCTGGTCGAATGAGCAGTTCTTC	CASSEQGWSNEQFF
TRBV7-6	.	TRBJ2-2	.	TGTGCCAGCAGCTTATGGGCTACCGGGGAGCTGTTTTTT	CASSLWATGELFF
TRBV6-1	.	TRBJ1-1	.	TGTGCCAGCAGTGAAGGGGGACGACGGGAAACTGAAGCTTTCTTT	CASSEGGRRETEAFF
TRBV19	.	TRBJ1-3	once	TGTGCCAGTACGGGAGGGCAGAACACCATATATTTT	CASTGGQNTIYF
TRBV9	.	TRBJ1-6	.	TGTGCCAGCAGCCCGGGGAGTAGTAATTCACCCCTCCACTTT	CASSPGSSNSPLHF
TRBV19	.	TRBJ2-7	.	TGTGCCAGTAGTATAGGGGCAGGCTACGAGCAGTACTTC	CASSIGAGYEQYF
TRBV7-8	.	TRBJ2-3	.	TGTGCCAGCAGCCTAGGAGCAGATACGCAGTATTTT	CASSLGADTQYF
TRBV10-3	TRBD1	TRBJ2-4	.	TGTGCCATCAGTCCGGGACAGGGGCAAGACATTCAGTACTTC	CAISPGQGQDIQYF
TRBV5-1	.	TRBJ2-3	.	TGCGCCAGCAGCGACACAGATACGCAGTATTTT	CASSDTDTQYF
TRBV6-1	.	TRBJ2-7	.	TGTGCCAGCAGTCAGGCCTACCCCTACGAGCAGTACTTC	CASSQAYPYEQYF
TRBV27	TRBD2	TRBJ2-1	.	TGTGCCAGCGCGGGCGGGAGGTACAATGAGCAGTTCTTC	CASAGGRYNEQFF
TRBV15	TRBD2	TRBJ2-7	.	TGTGCCACCAGCGGGACTAGCGCAGACGAGCAGTACTTC	CATSGTSADEQYF
TRBV19	TRBD2	TRBJ2-3	.	TGTGCCAGTAGTGGGGGACTAGCGGGAGATGGTACGCAGTATTTT	CASSGGLAGDGTQYF
TRBV6-1	TRBD1	TRBJ1-1	many	TGTGCCAGCAGGGACAGGGGGCTCACTGAAGCTTTCTTT	CASRDRGLTEAFF
TRBV4-1	.	TRBJ2-3	.	TGCGCCAGCAGCCAAGCTACGAATTGGGCAGATACGCAGTATTTT	CASSQATNWADTQYF
TRBV30	TRBD2	TRBJ2-1	.	TGTGCCTGGAGTGTAGGAGCGGGAGGGCCCAATGAGCAGTTCTTC	CAWSVGAGGPNEQFF
TRBV7-2	.	TRBJ2-1	.	TGTGCCAGCAGCCCCGGCGGATGGTATGAGCAGTTCTTC	CASSPGGWYEQFF
TRBV19	TRBD2	TRBJ2-1	.	TGTGCCAGTAGTATGGGACTAGCGGGATACAATGAGCAGTTCTTC	CASSMGLAGYNEQFF
TRBV27	.	TRBJ2-1	.	TGTGCCAGCAGTTTAACCACATCCTACTACAATGAGCAGTTCTTC	CASSLTTSYYNEQFF
TRBV21-1	.	TRBJ2-2	.	TGTGCCAGCAGAGACAGGGAGGACACCGGGGAGCTGTTTTTT	CASRDREDTGELFF
TRBV4-1	TRBD1	TRBJ1-5	.	TGCGCCAGCAGCCAAGTTGTGGGACAGGGTAAGAATCAGCCCCAGCATTTT	CASSQVVGQGKNQPQHF
TRBV9	TRBD2	TRBJ2-1	.	TGTGCCAGCAGCGGCTACCTGGGACTAGCGGGAGGCACGCTCCACAATGAGCAGTTCTTC	CASSGYLGLAGGTLHNEQFF
TRBV6-5	.	TRBJ1-5	.	TGTGCCAGCAGTCCTACAGGAGTTAGCAATCAGCCCCAGCATTTT	CASSPTGVSNQPQHF
TRBV27	TRBD2	TRBJ2-7	.	TGTGCCAGCTGGGGGGGCTCCTACGAGCAGTACTTC	CASWGGSYEQYF
TRBV5-6	.	TRBJ1-2	few	TGTGCCAGCAGCCCAGGGACCTCCGAGGATGGCTACACCTTC	CASSPGTSEDGYTF